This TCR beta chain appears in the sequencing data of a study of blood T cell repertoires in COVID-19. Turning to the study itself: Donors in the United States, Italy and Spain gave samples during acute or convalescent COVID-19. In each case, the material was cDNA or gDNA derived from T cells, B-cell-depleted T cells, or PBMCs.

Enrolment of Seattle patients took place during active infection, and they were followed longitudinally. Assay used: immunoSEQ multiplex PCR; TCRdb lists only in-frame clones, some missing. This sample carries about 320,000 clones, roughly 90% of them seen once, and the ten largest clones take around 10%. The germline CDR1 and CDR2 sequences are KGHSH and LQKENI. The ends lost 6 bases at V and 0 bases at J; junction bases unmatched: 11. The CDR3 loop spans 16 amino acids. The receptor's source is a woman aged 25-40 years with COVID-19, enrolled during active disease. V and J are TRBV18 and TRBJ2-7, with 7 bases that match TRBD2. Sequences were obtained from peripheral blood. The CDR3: CASSGVTAGDSYEQYF. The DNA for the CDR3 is TGTGCCAGCTCCGGGGTTACGGCGGGGGACTCCTACGAGCAGTACTTC.